This T cell receptor beta chain was captured in a study of blood T cell repertoires in COVID-19. Germline V gives CDR1 KGHDR, CDR2 SFDVKD. Trimming removed 8 bases from V and 0 bases from J, with 11 bases in between. This CDR3 has 14 amino acids. Profiled with immunoSEQ multiplex PCR; TCRdb holds only in-frame clones, not every one. The sample lists 120,000 to 150,000 clones, approximately 80% seen once, with 10% to 15% in the top ten. Specimen: peripheral blood. The clonotype comes from a man aged 55-75 years with active or convalescent COVID-19. The V and J genes are TRBV24-1 and TRBJ2-3, with D possibly being TRBD1 (5 bases). The CDR3 here is CATKGVLSTDTQYF. As DNA, the CDR3 is TGTGCCACCAAAGGGGTCCTTAGCACAGATACGCAGTATTTT.